A selection of T cell receptor beta chains follows, all from one sample in a study of cytomegalovirus exposure and HLA in healthy donors. Produced via immunoSEQ multiplex PCR; TCRdb's table is partial and in-frame only. The sample has approximately 70,000 clones; roughly 65% are singletons. The specimen was PBMCs. These TCRs come from a male donor in good health and CMV-seropositive. CDR3s include the opening cysteine and the closing phenylalanine or tryptophan. The D gene is left open where the match is weak. The size field is filled for only some rows; it gives once, few, many or a size class.

j_gene	d_gene	v_gene	abundance	len	CDR3nt	CDR3aa
TRBJ1-6	NA	TRBV7-2	NA	17	TGTGCCAGCAGCTTAGCGCTCAGGGCCTCTTCTGTCTCACCCCTCCACTTT	CASSLALRASSVSPLHF
TRBJ2-7	NA	TRBV5-1	NA	15	TGCGCCAGCAGCTCTTGGACAGCGAACCGAGACGAGCAGTACTTC	CASSSWTANRDEQYF
TRBJ2-3	TRBD2	TRBV2	NA	14	TGTGCCAGCTCAAGACTAGCGGCTTTAGATACGCAGTATTTT	CASSRLAALDTQYF
TRBJ2-1	TRBD2	TRBV7-2	NA	17	TGTGCCAGCAGCTTAGCGCAGGTAGCGGGGGGGCGTAATGAGCAGTTCTTC	CASSLAQVAGGRNEQFF
TRBJ2-3	NA	TRBV10-3	NA	19	TGTGCCATCAGTGAGTCGCCGGCACCCGTCGTGACTAGCACAGATACGCAGTATTTT	CAISESPAPVVTSTDTQYF
TRBJ1-5	NA	TRBV2	NA	15	TGTGCCAGCAGTTTAGACAGATTGAAGAATCAGCCCCAGCATTTT	CASSLDRLKNQPQHF
TRBJ1-2	TRBD1	TRBV12-5	once	12	TGTGCTAGTGGCGACAGGGTCTATGGCTACACCTTC	CASGDRVYGYTF
TRBJ1-2	TRBD1	TRBV7-9	NA	13	TGTGCCAGCAGCCCAGGGGGCGATAGGAGCTACACCTTC	CASSPGGDRSYTF
TRBJ2-2	TRBD2	TRBV18	once	17	TGTGCCAGCTCACCCCTGGGACTAGCAAATACTGGCGGGGAGCTGTTTTTT	CASSPLGLANTGGELFF
TRBJ1-5	NA	TRBV6-8	few	18	TGTGCCAGCAGTTGGGAGCAATTGCTGGGTAGAGAGAATCAGCCCCAGCATTTT	CASSWEQLLGRENQPQHF
TRBJ2-1	TRBD1	TRBV18	NA	17	TGTGCCAGCTCACCACCGGCCAGGGGGAGCACCTACAATGAGCAGTTCTTC	CASSPPARGSTYNEQFF
TRBJ2-1	NA	TRBV9	few	17	TGTGCCAGCAGCGTAGACGACGGGGATAGCTCCTACAATGAGCAGTTCTTC	CASSVDDGDSSYNEQFF
TRBJ2-7	NA	TRBV4-2	NA	16	TGTGCCAGCAGCCCGAAAGACGCGGGAAGCTCCTACGAGCAGTACTTC	CASSPKDAGSSYEQYF
TRBJ2-4	NA	TRBV11-2	NA	12	TGTGCCAGCAGCTTTGTGAGGAACATTCAGTACTTC	CASSFVRNIQYF
TRBJ1-5	NA	TRBV7-2	NA	14	TGTGCCAGCAGCGATGACAGGATCAATCAGCCCCAGCATTTT	CASSDDRINQPQHF
TRBJ1-1	NA	TRBV11-3	NA	13	TGTGCCAGCAGCTTGACGGGAAACACTGAAGCTTTCTTT	CASSLTGNTEAFF
TRBJ2-7	TRBD2	TRBV7-9	NA	12	TGTTCCAGCAGCACGGGGGGCTACGAGCAGTACTTC	CSSSTGGYEQYF
TRBJ1-2	TRBD1	TRBV5-6	NA	14	TGTGCCAGCAGCGACCATAAGGACAGGGGTGGCTACACCTTC	CASSDHKDRGGYTF
TRBJ1-2	NA	TRBV6-5	once	15	TGTGCCAGCAGTTACTGGGAGGGGAGAGGCGATGGCTACACCTTC	CASSYWEGRGDGYTF
TRBJ1-2	TRBD1	TRBV5-6	once	15	TGTGCCAGCAGCTCCGGGACAGGGTTTCTCTATGGCTACACCTTC	CASSSGTGFLYGYTF
TRBJ1-6	TRBD1	TRBV30	NA	13	TGTGCCTGGAGGGGACAGGGGGATTCACCCCTCCACTTT	CAWRGQGDSPLHF
TRBJ2-7	TRBD1	TRBV5-1	NA	16	TGCGCCAGCAGCTTTTCCGGGACAGGGCCCACCTACGAGCAGTACTTC	CASSFSGTGPTYEQYF
TRBJ1-5	NA	TRBV13	NA	10	TGTGCCAGCAGCCAACAGCCCCAGCATTTT	CASSQQPQHF
TRBJ1-6	NA	TRBV6-5	NA	14	TGTGCCAGCAGTCCTACAGGGAGTGGGACACCCCTCCACTTT	CASSPTGSGTPLHF